The rows below give T cell receptor beta chains drawn from one sample of a study of cytomegalovirus exposure and HLA in healthy donors. Generated by immunoSEQ multiplex PCR, the TCRdb table keeps only in-frame clones and is missing some. The data contain some 130,000 clones, about 85% of them seen just once; the ten biggest clones take up approximately 1.7%. The sequenced material came from PBMCs. Every receptor here comes from a boy aged 5-17 years in good health and CMV-seronegative. Each CDR3 is given with its conserved first and last residue. D genes are given only for firm matches. A row's size may be missing; if present it is once, few, many or a size class.

j_call d_call v_call clone_size cdr3_nt cdr3_aa
TRBJ2-3 NA TRBV10-3 NA TGTGCCACCGGACACCGCACAGATACGCAGTATTTT CATGHRTDTQYF
TRBJ2-1 NA TRBV29-1 NA TGCAGCGTTGAACAGCGATACAATGAGCAGTTCTTC CSVEQRYNEQFF
TRBJ2-7 TRBD1 TRBV6-5 NA TGTGCCAGCAGTTCCATCACAGGGGGCTCCTACGAGCAGTACTTC CASSSITGGSYEQYF
TRBJ2-4 TRBD1 TRBV2 NA TGTGCCAGCGGGACAGGGGATGTCATTCAGTACTTC CASGTGDVIQYF
TRBJ2-2 TRBD2 TRBV6-1 NA TGTGCCAGCAGTGATAGCGGGAGGGCCGTCGGGGAGCTGTTTTTT CASSDSGRAVGELFF
TRBJ2-1 TRBD2 TRBV6-1 NA TGTGCCAGCAGTGACAGGCTAGCGGACTACAATGAGCAGTTCTTC CASSDRLADYNEQFF
TRBJ1-2 NA TRBV9 NA TGTGCCAGCAGCGTAGTAGGGGGGGGAAACTATGGCTACACCTTC CASSVVGGGNYGYTF
TRBJ2-2 TRBD1 TRBV6-5 once TGTGCCAGCAGTTCGCTGGGACAGGGAAACACCGGGGAGCTGTTTTTT CASSSLGQGNTGELFF
TRBJ2-7 TRBD1 TRBV11-3 NA TGTGCCAGCAGCACCGGGACAGGGAGGGACGAGCAGTACTTC CASSTGTGRDEQYF
TRBJ2-1 TRBD1 TRBV9 once TGTGCCAGCAGCGTAGGGACAGGGGAAGGTTGGGTGAATGAGCAGTTCTTC CASSVGTGEGWVNEQFF
TRBJ2-1 NA TRBV7-2 NA TGTGCCAGCGGGTTCCCCTCCTCAGCGGCGAAGACTTACAATGAGCAGTTCTTC CASGFPSSAAKTYNEQFF
TRBJ1-5 NA TRBV4-1 once TGCGCCAGCAGTGGCCAGAGCAATCAGCCCCAGCATTTT CASSGQSNQPQHF
TRBJ1-4 TRBD1 TRBV7-2 NA TGTGCCAGCAGCAGGGGGCCCGAGGGAAAACTGTTTTTT CASSRGPEGKLFF
TRBJ1-4 NA TRBV6-5 NA TGTGCCAGCAGTGCCGACAGCCGTAATGAAAAACTGTTTTTT CASSADSRNEKLFF
TRBJ1-1 NA TRBV4-3 few TGCGCCAGCAGCCAAGGTGGAGGGAACACTGAAGCTTTCTTT CASSQGGGNTEAFF
TRBJ2-7 NA TRBV5-4 NA TGTGCCAGCAGCCCGGCCCCAGATGCCGACTACGAGCAGTACTTC CASSPAPDADYEQYF
TRBJ2-4 TRBD2 TRBV18 once TGTGCCAGCTCACTGCGGGAGAGCGGAAACATTCAGTACTTC CASSLRESGNIQYF
TRBJ2-5 TRBD2 TRBV6-1 few TGTGCCAGCAGTTTGAACGGGGGGGCTGTGGAGACCCAGTACTTC CASSLNGGAVETQYF
TRBJ2-7 NA TRBV4-3 NA TGCGCCAGCAGCCACGAACACGGGATTCTATACGAGCAGTACTTC CASSHEHGILYEQYF
TRBJ1-2 NA TRBV13 NA TGTGCCAGCAGCTTAAGGGGGAATGGCTACACCTTC CASSLRGNGYTF
TRBJ1-1 TRBD1 TRBV15 NA TGTGCCGCTAGACAGGGAGAGACTGAAGCTTTCTTT CAARQGETEAFF
TRBJ1-1 TRBD1 TRBV19 NA TGTGCCAGTACCCCGACAGGGTTCTTTCCTGAAGCTTTCTTT CASTPTGFFPEAFF
TRBJ1-4 NA TRBV6-5 NA TGTGCCAGCAGACAAGGAGGGACTAATGAAAAACTGTTTTTT CASRQGGTNEKLFF
TRBJ1-1 NA TRBV9 NA TGTGCCAGCAGCGAAGGAGGGGCCTATGAAGCTTTCTTT CASSEGGAYEAFF
TRBJ1-4 NA TRBV2 few TGTGCCAGCAGTGATCTCGAAAAACTGTTTTTT CASSDLEKLFF
TRBJ2-3 TRBD1 TRBV9 NA TGTGCCAGCAGCGACAGGGGGTTCACAGATACGCAGTATTTT CASSDRGFTDTQYF
TRBJ2-5 TRBD2 TRBV5-1 NA TGCGCCAGCAGCTCCGGACTAGCGGGAGGAGAGACCCAGTACTTC CASSSGLAGGETQYF
TRBJ2-7 TRBD2 TRBV5-4 once TGTGCCAGCAGCCCCGACCAGCGGGAGGTCTACGAGCAGTACTTC CASSPDQREVYEQYF
TRBJ2-1 NA TRBV7-3 once TGTGCCAGCAGTCAATCGGGTGGGGGGGCAGGGAATGAGCAGTTCTTC CASSQSGGGAGNEQFF
TRBJ2-1 TRBD2 TRBV11-2 NA TGTGCCAGCAGCTTAGGGGTAGCGGGTAACTACAATGAGCAGTTCTTC CASSLGVAGNYNEQFF
TRBJ2-7 NA TRBV7-9 NA TGTGCCAGCAGCTTAGTTCCTAGGACTCACTACTACGAGCAGTACTTC CASSLVPRTHYYEQYF
TRBJ2-5 TRBD1 TRBV9 NA TGTGCCAGCAGCGCAACAGGGGACCAAGAGACCCAGTACTTC CASSATGDQETQYF
TRBJ2-1 NA TRBV11-1 NA TGTGCCAGCAGCTTAGAACAGGGTGGTTACAATGAGCAGTTCTTC CASSLEQGGYNEQFF
TRBJ2-7 TRBD1 TRBV5-4 NA TGTGCCAGCAGCCTCGGGGGACAGGACTCCTACGAGCAGTACTTC CASSLGGQDSYEQYF
TRBJ1-2 TRBD1 TRBV9 NA TGTGCCAGCAGCGTAGGGACAGGGGGCTTTGGCTACACCTTC CASSVGTGGFGYTF
TRBJ1-2 NA TRBV7-2 NA TGTGCCAGCAGCTTACGGGGTCAGTTATATGGCTACACCTTC CASSLRGQLYGYTF
TRBJ2-7 NA TRBV20-1 NA TGCAGTGCCGAATCAGGCGAGCAGTACTTC CSAESGEQYF
TRBJ1-1 NA TRBV2 NA TGTGCCAGTCATGGGGAGGTGGGCACTGAAGCTTTCTTT CASHGEVGTEAFF
TRBJ2-1 NA TRBV5-1 NA TGCGCCAGCAGCCCGACCCCAGGCCGCAATGAGCAGTTCTTC CASSPTPGRNEQFF
TRBJ1-4 NA TRBV5-4 NA TGTGCCAGCAGCTTAGTGGGAGGTATGGACGAAAAACTGTTTTTT CASSLVGGMDEKLFF
TRBJ2-1 NA TRBV7-9 NA TGTGCCAGCAGCACTTTCAGGGCCTACAATGAGCAGTTCTTC CASSTFRAYNEQFF
TRBJ1-4 TRBD1 TRBV9 NA TGTGCCAGCAGCTTCACAGGGGGCACTAATGAAAAACTGTTTTTT CASSFTGGTNEKLFF
TRBJ1-6 NA TRBV9 NA TGTGCCAGCAGCGTGAGCCCGGACAGAAGGGATTCACCCCTCCACTTT CASSVSPDRRDSPLHF
TRBJ1-1 NA TRBV4-3 NA TGCGCCAGCAGCCAAGATCGGGGGAGGGCGAACACTGAAGCTTTCTTT CASSQDRGRANTEAFF
TRBJ1-2 NA TRBV6-5 NA TGTGCCAGCAGTTACGGAGGGGCTGGCTACACCTTC CASSYGGAGYTF
TRBJ2-1 TRBD1 TRBV30 NA TGTGCCTGGACCCACCCGGGACAGGGGAAGCAGTTCTTC CAWTHPGQGKQFF
TRBJ2-5 TRBD1 TRBV27 NA TGTGCCAGCAGTTTAGGGGGACAGGGAGGGGAGACCCAGTACTTC CASSLGGQGGETQYF
TRBJ1-5 NA TRBV19 NA TGTGGCAGCGGGTCCCATCAGCCCCAGCATTTT CGSGSHQPQHF
TRBJ2-1 NA TRBV4-2 NA TGTGCCAGCAGCCGTCGCGGAGACAATGAGCAGTTCTTC CASSRRGDNEQFF
TRBJ2-7 TRBD1 TRBV7-9 NA TGTGCCAGCAGCTGGACAGGGGGCGCCGAGCAGTACTTC CASSWTGGAEQYF
TRBJ2-7 NA TRBV6-1 NA TGTGCCAGCAGTGAGGCAGGGCGTGAGCAGTACTTC CASSEAGREQYF
TRBJ2-7 NA TRBV6-1 once TGTGCCAGCAGTGAAGGGGGGCCCTACGAGCAGTACTTC CASSEGGPYEQYF
TRBJ2-3 NA TRBV7-7 NA TGTGCCAGCAGCTTAGTGGGGGCCACAGATACGCAGTATTTT CASSLVGATDTQYF
TRBJ2-1 NA TRBV11-2 NA TGTGCCAGCAGTCATGCCGAGACTCAGCAGTTCTTC CASSHAETQQFF
TRBJ1-2 TRBD1 TRBV10-2 NA TGCGCCAGCAGGGAGACAGGGGGCGTCTATGGCTACACCTTC CASRETGGVYGYTF
TRBJ2-5 NA TRBV4-1 NA TGCGCCAGCAGCCAAGGATGGGGCGGTGACCAAGAGACCCAGTACTTC CASSQGWGGDQETQYF
TRBJ1-1 TRBD1 TRBV30 NA TGTGCCTGGAGTACCGGACAGGGCCGCTCTGAAGCTTTCTTT CAWSTGQGRSEAFF